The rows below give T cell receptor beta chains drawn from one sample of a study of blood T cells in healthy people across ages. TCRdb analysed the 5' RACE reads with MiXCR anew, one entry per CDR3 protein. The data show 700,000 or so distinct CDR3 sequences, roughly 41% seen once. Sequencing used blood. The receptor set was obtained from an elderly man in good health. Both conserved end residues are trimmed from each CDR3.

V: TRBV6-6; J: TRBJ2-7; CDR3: ASSPGLAGGRYEQY
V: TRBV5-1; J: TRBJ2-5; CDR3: ASSSAGMGQETQY
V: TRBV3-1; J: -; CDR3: ASSPEWESTHEQY
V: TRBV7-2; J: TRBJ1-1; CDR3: ASSLGLRNTEAF
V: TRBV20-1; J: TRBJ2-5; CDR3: SAKSGEYQETQY
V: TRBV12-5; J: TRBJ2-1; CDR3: ASGLVRAEGNEQF
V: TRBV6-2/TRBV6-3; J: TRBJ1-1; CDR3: ASSREGLPEAF
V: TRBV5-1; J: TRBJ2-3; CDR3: ASSFQSTDTQY
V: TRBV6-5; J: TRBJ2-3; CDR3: ASSFTGGHQY
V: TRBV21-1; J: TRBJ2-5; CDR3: ASSLARGEETQY
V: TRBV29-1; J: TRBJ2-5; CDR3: SVKQGRQTQY
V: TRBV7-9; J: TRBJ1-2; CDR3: ASSPDGETLPYGYT
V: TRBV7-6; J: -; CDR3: ASSSVAGFKETQY
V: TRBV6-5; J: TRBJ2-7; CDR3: ASSSSAHGAFSYEQY
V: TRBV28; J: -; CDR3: ATTVLYEQY
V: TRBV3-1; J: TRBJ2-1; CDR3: ASSRTSASTNEQF
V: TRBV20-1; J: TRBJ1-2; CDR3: SADQQGLSGYT
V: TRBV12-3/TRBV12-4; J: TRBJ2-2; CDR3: ASKVGGLNTGELF
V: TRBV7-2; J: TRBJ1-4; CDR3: ASSYRAFNEKLF
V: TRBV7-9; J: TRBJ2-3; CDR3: ASSSKGTLFTDTQY
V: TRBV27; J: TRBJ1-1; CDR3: ASSFLGSTEAF
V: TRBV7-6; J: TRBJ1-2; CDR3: ASSSRGGCGYT